This T cell receptor (beta chain) is from a study of blood T cell repertoires in COVID-19. Study-wide context: Donors in the United States, Italy and Spain gave samples during acute or convalescent COVID-19. Sample material is recorded as cDNA or gDNA derived from T cells, B-cell-depleted T cells, or PBMCs.

As processed by the authors: Estimated nucleated cell counts came from reference gene primer amplification. Clones were sequenced by immunoSEQ multiplex PCR, and TCRdb holds only the in-frame ones, with some missing. Clone size and V and J calls were adopted from that table, with D and trimming inferred from the DNA. Of more than 75,000 clones in the sample, roughly 90% are singletons; the top ten hold approximately 2%. The germline V and J ends were trimmed by 2 bases and 4 bases, with 4 bases remaining between them. The length of the CDR3 is 12 residues. This chain connects TRBV12-3 or TRBV12-4 to TRBJ2-3; D gene unclear. The TCR was taken from a man aged 45-60 years with acute or convalescent COVID-19. Sample: peripheral blood. The CDR3 DNA follows: TGTGCCAGCAGTTTATTCTCAGATACGCAGTATTTT. Residues: CASSLFSDTQYF.